These 10 T cell receptor beta chains originate from one sample sequenced in a study of cytomegalovirus exposure and HLA in healthy donors. Assay: immunoSEQ multiplex PCR; the TCRdb copy retains only in-frame clones and omits some. The sample includes roughly 120,000 clones, around 89% of them seen just once. Sequenced input: PBMCs. These receptors came from a woman in her 30s in good health and CMV-seropositive.

The chain uses TRBV30 and TRBJ2-1, with TRBD2 matching 13 bases. Germline V gene data show CDR1 as GTSNPN and CDR2 as SVGIG (reference sequence). With V trimmed by 3 bases and J by 12 bases, 5 bases remained unmatched. The CDR3 consists of 13 residues. CDR3 sequence reads: CAWSGTSGIGQFF. As DNA, the CDR3 is TGTGCCTGGAGCGGGACTAGCGGGATAGGGCAGTTCTTC. Using reference TRBV30 and TRBJ2-1 for the parts outside the CDR3, the full variable domain is SQTIHQWPATLVQPVGSPLSLECTVEGTSNPNLYWYRQAAGRGLQLLFYSVGIGQISSEVPQNLSASRPQDRQFILSSKKLLLSDSGFYLCAWSGTSGIGQFFGPGTRLTVL.

This clone came up a few times. The DNA for the CDR3 is TGCGCCAGCAGCCAAACAGGGCACTATGGCTACACCTTC. This gives the protein CASSQTGHYGYTF. V usage is TRBV4-3 and J usage is TRBJ1-2; weak D call: TRBD1 (6 bases). Germline assignment: CDR1 LGHNA and CDR2 YSLEER. The germline V and J ends were trimmed by 2 bases and 3 bases, with 7 bases remaining between them. This CDR3 has 13 residues.

This chain connects TRBV19 to TRBJ1-5, with 8 bases matching TRBD1. There are 14 residues in the CDR3. Per germline, CDR1 LNHDA and CDR2 SQIVND (reference sequence). J was trimmed by 3 bases and V by 5 bases; bases with no gene match: 3. CDR3 DNA sequence: TGTGCCAGTAGTTTGACAGGGGTCAATCAGCCCCAGCATTTT. This encodes CASSLTGVNQPQHF.

The V gene is TRBV30, the J gene TRBJ2-3, with D hard to call. The V and J ends lost 0 bases and 1 base respectively, with 8 bases between them. The CDR3 has 14 amino acids. Germline lookup yields CDR1 GTSNPN and CDR2 SVGIG (reference sequence). CDR3 sequence (DNA): TGTGCCTGGAGTGTACGTGGCCGCACAGATACGCAGTATTTT. Its translation is CAWSVRGRTDTQYF.

This chain connects TRBV10-3 to TRBJ2-7; 11 bases are shared with TRBD2. Per germline, CDR1 ENHRY and CDR2 SYGVKD. The length of the CDR3 is 13 residues. The junction had 0 bases not matched to a gene; V was cut back by 4 bases and J by 4 bases. The CDR3 DNA reads as TGTGCCATCAGTGGACTAGCGGGATACGAGCAGTACTTC. As protein: CAISGLAGYEQYF.

This clone was seen a few times. V usage is TRBV6-5 and J usage is TRBJ1-6, with TRBD1 matching over 7 bases. With V trimmed by 2 bases and J by 13 bases, 5 bases remained unmatched. The CDR3 is 13 amino acids. The germline V gene encodes CDR1 MNHEY and CDR2 SVGAGI. CDR3 sequence: CASSYRGQEPLHF. The CDR3 DNA reads as TGTGCCAGCAGTTACCGCGGACAGGAGCCCCTCCACTTT.

V and J are TRBV5-4 and TRBJ2-7; tentative D call: TRBD1 (5 bases). CDR1 and CDR2 from the germline V gene are SGHNT and YYREEE (reference sequence). The CDR3 contains 14 residues. V was clipped by 0 bases and J by 1 base, with 8 bases between them. CDR3 bases: TGTGCCAGCAGCTTGGAACAGGATTCCTACGAGCAGTACTTC. Translation: CASSLEQDSYEQYF.

This clone was seen a handful of times. The V call is TRBV6-4, the J call TRBJ2-3; TRBD2 matches 7 bases. The germline gives CDR1 MRHNA, CDR2 SNTAGT. This CDR3 comprises 15 residues. Unmatched junction bases numbered 8, after V lost 8 bases and J lost 0 bases. The CDR3 DNA sequence: TGTGCCAGCTCCCCCGGGACTACTAGCACAGATACGCAGTATTTT. Translated, it gives CASSPGTTSTDTQYF.

This chain connects TRBV15 to TRBJ2-7; weak D call: TRBD1 (5 bases). The CDR3 totals 13 residues. V was cut by 5 bases and J by 1 base, with 9 bases left in between. Per germline, CDR1 LNHNV and CDR2 YYDKDF (reference sequence). As DNA, the CDR3 is TGTGCCACCAGCCCCAGGGTTTCCTACGAGCAGTACTTC. This encodes CATSPRVSYEQYF.

The rearrangement joins TRBV5-6 to TRBJ1-2; 8 bases map to TRBD1. Unmatched junction bases numbered 9, after V lost 2 bases and J lost 0 bases. CDR3 size: 17 residues. CDR1 and CDR2 (germline): SGHDT, YYEEEE. As DNA, the CDR3 is TGTGCCAGCAGCTTCCCAGGGGGCGACTCAGCTAACTATGGCTACACCTTC. Translated, it gives CASSFPGGDSANYGYTF.